This entry describes one T cell receptor beta chain. PCR involved 60 Vbeta and 13 Jbeta primers. Assay used: immunoSEQ multiplex PCR; TCRdb lists only in-frame clones, some missing. The data show roughly 240,000 clones, roughly 78% seen once. The data originate from a study of cytomegalovirus exposure and HLA in healthy donors. The V and J ends lost 3 bases and 7 bases respectively, with 14 bases between them. The CDR3 is 15 amino acids. Per germline, CDR1 SGDLS and CDR2 YYNGEE. Source material: PBMCs. The TCR originated in a boy aged 5-17 years in good health and CMV-seronegative. The chain employs TRBV9 and TRBJ1-6, with no clear D. CDR3 amino acids: CASSAFRTDNSPLHF. The CDR3 DNA reads as TGTGCCAGCAGCGCATTCCGCACAGACAATTCACCCCTCCACTTT.